The T cell receptor beta chain under discussion was sequenced for a study of T cells in Graves' hyperthyroidism and ophthalmopathy. Germline V gene data show CDR1 as MNHEY and CDR2 as SVGAGI. Trimming cost V 2 bases and J 5 bases, with 13 bases left between them. The CDR3 length is 14 residues. TCR beta CDR3 regions were amplified from RNA. HTBI primers were the set used in a first-round RT-PCR of the TCR CDR3. TCRdb independently ran MiXCR on the multiplex PCR reads; one entry per CDR3 protein. Of a few hundred thousand distinct CDR3 sequences in the sample, roughly a fifth were seen once. Many counts were recorded for this clonotype.

The origin of this receptor is a man in his forties or fifties with Graves' ophthalmopathy. The rearrangement uses TRBV6-5 and TRBJ2-7; TRBD1 is a possible D gene (5 bases). The specimen sequenced was blood. This chain's CDR3 is CASSYEAGSHEQYF. The CDR3 DNA follows: TGTGCCAGCAGTTACGAGGCAGGGTCCCACGAGCAGTACTTC.